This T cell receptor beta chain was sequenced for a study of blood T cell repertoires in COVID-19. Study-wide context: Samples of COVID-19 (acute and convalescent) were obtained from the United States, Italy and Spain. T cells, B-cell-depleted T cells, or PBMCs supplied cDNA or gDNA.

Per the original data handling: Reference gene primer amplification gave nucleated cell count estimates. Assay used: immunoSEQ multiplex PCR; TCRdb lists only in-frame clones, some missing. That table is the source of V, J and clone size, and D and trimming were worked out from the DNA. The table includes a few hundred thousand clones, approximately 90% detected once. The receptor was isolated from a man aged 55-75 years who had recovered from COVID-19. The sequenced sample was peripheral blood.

CDR3 region: CASSQPPGQGFTEAFF. In nucleotides, the CDR3 is TGTGCCAGCTCACAACCCCCGGGACAGGGGTTCACTGAAGCTTTCTTT. The chain employs TRBV18 and TRBJ1-1; 10 bases map to TRBD1. Germline CDR1 is KGHSH and CDR2 is LQKENI. This CDR3 is 16 amino acids long. Germline trimming cut 4 bases from V and 4 bases from J; bases unmatched to any gene: 9.